Reported below is one T cell receptor beta chain. The sample originates from a study of blood T cell repertoires in COVID-19. Study in general: Samples of COVID-19 (acute and convalescent) were obtained from the United States, Italy and Spain. PBMCs, B-cell-depleted T cells, or T cells provided the cDNA or gDNA that made up the material.

Deletions cut 4 bases from V and 5 bases from J, with 22 bases between. CDR1 and CDR2 (germline): SGDLS, YYNGEE. This CDR3 comprises 18 residues. Original data processing: Reference gene primer amplification gave estimated nucleated cell counts. The protocol was immunoSEQ multiplex PCR, while the TCRdb copy is restricted to in-frame clones and leaves out a portion. That table supplies the V and J calls and clone size; D and trimming were determined from the DNA. The top ten hold roughly 6.2% of the sample, which has about 120,000 clones, about 83% seen once. This receptor was identified in a man in his 70s with acute or convalescent COVID-19. The sample was peripheral blood. V is TRBV9 and J is TRBJ1-6; possible D gene TRBD1, 6 bases. The CDR3 here is CASSQLPGGLLDNSPLHF. The CDR3 DNA reads as TGTGCCAGCAGCCAACTCCCGGGGGGCCTTTTGGATAATTCACCCCTCCACTTT.